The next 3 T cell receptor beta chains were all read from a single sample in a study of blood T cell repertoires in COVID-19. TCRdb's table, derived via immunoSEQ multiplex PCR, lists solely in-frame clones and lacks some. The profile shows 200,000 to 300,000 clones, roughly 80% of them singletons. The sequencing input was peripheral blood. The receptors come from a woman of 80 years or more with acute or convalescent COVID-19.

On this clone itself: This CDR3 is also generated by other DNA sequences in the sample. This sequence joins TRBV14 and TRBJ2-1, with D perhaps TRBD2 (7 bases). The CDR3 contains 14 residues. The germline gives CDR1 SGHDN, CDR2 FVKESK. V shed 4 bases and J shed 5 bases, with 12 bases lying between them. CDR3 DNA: TGTGCCAGCAGCCGGGGGGGCCCACACAATGAGCAGTTCTTC. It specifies CASSRGGPHNEQFF. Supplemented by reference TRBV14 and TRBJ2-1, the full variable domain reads EAGVTQFPSHSVIEKGQTVTLRCDPISGHDNLYWYRRVMGKEIKFLLHFVKESKQDESGMPNNRFLAERTGGTYSTLKVQPAELEDSGVYFCASSRGGPHNEQFFGPGTRLTVL.

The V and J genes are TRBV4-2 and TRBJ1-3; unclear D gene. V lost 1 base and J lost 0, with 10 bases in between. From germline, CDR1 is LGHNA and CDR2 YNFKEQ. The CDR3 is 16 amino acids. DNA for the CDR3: TGTGCCAGCAGCCAAGGGGCACCCCGCTCTGGAAACACCATATATTTT. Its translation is CASSQGAPRSGNTIYF.

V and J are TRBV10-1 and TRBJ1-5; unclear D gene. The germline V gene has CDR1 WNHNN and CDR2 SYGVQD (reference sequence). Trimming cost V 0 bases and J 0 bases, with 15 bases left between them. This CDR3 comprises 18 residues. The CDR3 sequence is CASSESWRAEISNQPQHF. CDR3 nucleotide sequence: TGCGCCAGCAGTGAGTCATGGCGGGCAGAGATTAGCAATCAGCCCCAGCATTTT.